The clone carrying this TCR beta chain showed up just once. Its antigen is unknown. The sample originates from a study of blood T cells in healthy people across ages. Study-level results: Strong correlation existed between TCR beta diversity and naive T cell percentage. Without sorted subsets, naive and antigen-experienced compartments could not be conclusively compared. The recorded TCR beta diversity per million T cells decreased in a roughly linear manner with age. Both naive CD4+ cell counts and diversity were greater in long-lived donors than in aged donors.

Through a sample-barcoded 5' primer and a J-beta primer mix, a second PCR was run for roughly 7 to 12 cycles. TCRdb re-called the 5' RACE reads with MiXCR, one entry per CDR3 protein. The repertoire has 1.5 million to 2 million distinct CDR3 sequences, around 50% of them found once; the top ten carry less than 2.5%. The CDR3 runs to 13 residues. Germline CDR1 SQVTM, CDR2 ANQGSEA. The ends were cut back, 4 bases at V and 0 bases at J, with 9 bases in the middle. This chain links TRBV29-1 with TRBJ1-2; D unclear. Sequenced: blood. The clonotype was recovered from a woman aged 40 to 50 in good health. In DNA, the CDR3 is TGCAGCGTTGGCAGTCACTCTAACTATGGCTACACCTTC. Its protein is CSVGSHSNYGYTF.